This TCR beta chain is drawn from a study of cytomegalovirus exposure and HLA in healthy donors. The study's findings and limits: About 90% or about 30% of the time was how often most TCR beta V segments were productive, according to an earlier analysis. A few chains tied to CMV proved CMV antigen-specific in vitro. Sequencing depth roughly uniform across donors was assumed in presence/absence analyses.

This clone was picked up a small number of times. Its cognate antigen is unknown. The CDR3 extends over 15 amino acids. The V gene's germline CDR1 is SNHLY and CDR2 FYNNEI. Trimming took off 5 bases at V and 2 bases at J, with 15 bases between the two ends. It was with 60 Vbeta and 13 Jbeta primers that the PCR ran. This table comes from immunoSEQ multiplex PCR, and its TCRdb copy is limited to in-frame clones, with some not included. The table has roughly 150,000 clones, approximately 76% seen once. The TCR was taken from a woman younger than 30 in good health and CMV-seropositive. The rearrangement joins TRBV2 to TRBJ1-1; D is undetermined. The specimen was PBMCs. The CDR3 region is CASSSWTGSNTEAFF. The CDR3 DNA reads TGTGCCAGCAGTTCCTGGACGGGGTCTAACACTGAAGCTTTCTTT.